This T cell receptor (beta chain) was documented in a study of technical replicates of blood from a few donors (dated by TCRdb to the late 2010s). The method was the immunoSEQ multiplex PCR assay. Not all clones reach the TCRdb copy of this immuneACCESS table, which keeps in-frame sequences only. Checked studies attribute under half of the gap to unresolved V genes and leave the rest unexplained. Present in this sample are about 59,000 clones, just under 95% of which were seen just once. Approximately 4.2% of the sample lies in the top ten. The CDR3 numbers 16 residues from cysteine through phenylalanine. The sequence is cut down to CDR3 DNA, 48 bases in frame from base 1. The germline V gene specifies MNHEY as CDR1 and SVGAGI as CDR2. Relative to germline, V is 0 bases shorter and J is 5 bases shorter, with 16 bases between their ends. This clone showed up just once. It has no known antigen specificity. There are no base qualities to consult, and no much larger clone falls within one base.

Sequencing input: PBMCs. This receptor was identified in a human donor in good health. Some clones in this sample may be carry-over from other donors' samples. Rearrangement joined TRBV6-5 to TRBJ2-5; D gene: possibly TRBD1, on 6 matching bases. The nucleotide sequence is given as TGTGCCAGCAGTTACTCGGACACAATGAGGGGGGAGACCCAGTACTTC. Translated, this gives CASSYSDTMRGETQYF.